Shown below are 2 T cell receptor beta chains from a single sample sequenced in a study of blood T cells in healthy people across ages. The use of a sample-barcoded 5' primer and a J-beta primer mix characterized a second PCR of roughly 6 to 12 cycles. Each CDR3 protein is one row after TCRdb ran MiXCR on the 5' RACE reads. The table lists 550,000 to 700,000 distinct CDR3 sequences, 25% to 30% of them singletons. Input material: blood. All receptors come from a woman between 70 and 85 years old in good health.

There are a few counts of this clonotype. The chain joins TRBV4-2 to TRBJ1-2; D ambiguous. Trimming cost V 0 bases and J 0 bases, with 14 bases left between them. This CDR3 region has 17 residues. From germline, CDR1 is LGHNA and CDR2 YNFKEQ. In DNA form, the CDR3 reads TGTGCCAGCAGCCAAGATCCATCAGGAGGAGCTAACTATGGCTACACCTTC. It encodes CASSQDPSGGANYGYTF.

This clonotype appeared a few times. This rearrangement joins TRBV5-6 to TRBJ2-1, with a weak D call TRBD1 (5 bases). Germline lookup yields CDR1 SGHDT and CDR2 YYEEEE. The CDR3 sequence is 19 residues long. V dropped 0 bases and J dropped 3 bases, with 22 bases sitting between them. The CDR3 DNA sequence: TGTGCCAGCAGCTTGGTGGGGCTCCGGAAGGGATACGACTACAATGAGCAGTTCTTC. This translates into CASSLVGLRKGYDYNEQFF.